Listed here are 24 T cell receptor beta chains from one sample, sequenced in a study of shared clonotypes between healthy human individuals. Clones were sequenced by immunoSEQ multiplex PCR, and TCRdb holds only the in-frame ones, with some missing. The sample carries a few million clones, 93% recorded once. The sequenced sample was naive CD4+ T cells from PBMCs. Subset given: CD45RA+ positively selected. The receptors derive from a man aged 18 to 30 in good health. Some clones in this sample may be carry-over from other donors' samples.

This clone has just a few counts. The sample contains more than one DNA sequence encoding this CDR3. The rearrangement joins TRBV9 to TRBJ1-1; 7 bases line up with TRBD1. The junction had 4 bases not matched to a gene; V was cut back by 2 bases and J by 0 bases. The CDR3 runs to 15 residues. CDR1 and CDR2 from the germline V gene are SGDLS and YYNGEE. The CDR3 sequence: CASSVGGTVNTEAFF. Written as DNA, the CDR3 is TGTGCCAGCAGCGTGGGAGGGACAGTGAACACTGAAGCTTTCTTT.

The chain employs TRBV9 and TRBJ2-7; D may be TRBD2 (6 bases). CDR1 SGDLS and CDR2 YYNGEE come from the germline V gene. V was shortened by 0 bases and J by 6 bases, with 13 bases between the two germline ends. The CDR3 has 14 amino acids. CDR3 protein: CASSVAFSGGEQYF. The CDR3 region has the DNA TGTGCCAGCAGCGTAGCATTTTCCGGGGGCGAGCAGTACTTC.

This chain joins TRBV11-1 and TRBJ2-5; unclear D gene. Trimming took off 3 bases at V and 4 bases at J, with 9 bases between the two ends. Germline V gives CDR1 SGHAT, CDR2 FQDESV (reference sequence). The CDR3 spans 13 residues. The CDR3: CASSFRRSETQYF. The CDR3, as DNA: TGTGCCAGCAGCTTCCGTCGGTCAGAGACCCAGTACTTC.

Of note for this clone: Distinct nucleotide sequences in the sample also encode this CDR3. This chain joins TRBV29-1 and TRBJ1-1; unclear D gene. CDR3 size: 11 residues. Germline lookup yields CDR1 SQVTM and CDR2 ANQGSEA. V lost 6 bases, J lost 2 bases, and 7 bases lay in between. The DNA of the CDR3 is TGCAGCGTCGCAGTAAACACTGAAGCTTTCTTT. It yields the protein CSVAVNTEAFF.

As DNA, the CDR3 is TGTGCCAGCAGCCAAGGCGGAGGGTCTGGAAACACCATATATTTT. The encoded protein is CASSQGGGSGNTIYF. The chain combines TRBV14 with TRBJ1-3; D unclear. CDR1 and CDR2 from the germline V gene are SGHDN and FVKESK. The ends were cut back, 1 base at V and 1 base at J, with 8 bases in the middle. The CDR3 covers 15 residues.

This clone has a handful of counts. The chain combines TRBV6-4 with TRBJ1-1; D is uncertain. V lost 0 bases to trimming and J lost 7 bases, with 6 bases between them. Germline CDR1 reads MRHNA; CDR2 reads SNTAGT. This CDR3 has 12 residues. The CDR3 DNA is TGTGCCAGCAGTGACTCGGTGCTTGAAGCTTTCTTT. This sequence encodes CASSDSVLEAFF.

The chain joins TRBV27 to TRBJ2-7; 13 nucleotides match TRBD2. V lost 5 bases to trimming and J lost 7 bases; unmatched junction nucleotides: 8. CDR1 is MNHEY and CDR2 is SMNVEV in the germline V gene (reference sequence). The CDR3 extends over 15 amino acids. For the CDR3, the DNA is TGTGCCAGCAGTCACACTAGCGGGAGGGTGGGGGAGCAGTACTTC. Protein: CASSHTSGRVGEQYF.

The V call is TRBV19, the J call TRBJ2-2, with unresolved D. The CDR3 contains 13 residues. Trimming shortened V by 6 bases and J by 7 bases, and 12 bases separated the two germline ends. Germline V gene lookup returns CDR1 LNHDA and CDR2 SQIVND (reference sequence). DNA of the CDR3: TGTGCCAGTAGCACCACACCGGGCGGGGAGCTGTTTTTT. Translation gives CASSTTPGGELFF.

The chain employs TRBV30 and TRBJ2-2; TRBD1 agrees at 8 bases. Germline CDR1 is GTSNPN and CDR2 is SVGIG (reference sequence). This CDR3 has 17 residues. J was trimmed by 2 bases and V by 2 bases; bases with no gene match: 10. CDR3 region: CAWSQSTGGRNTGELFF. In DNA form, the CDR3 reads TGTGCCTGGAGTCAGAGTACAGGGGGTCGAAACACCGGGGAGCTGTTTTTT.

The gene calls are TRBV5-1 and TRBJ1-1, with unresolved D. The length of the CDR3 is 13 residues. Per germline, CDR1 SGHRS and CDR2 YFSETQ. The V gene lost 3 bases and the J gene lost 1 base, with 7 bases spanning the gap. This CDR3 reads CASSYQENTEAFF. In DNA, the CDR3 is TGCGCCAGCAGCTATCAGGAGAACACTGAAGCTTTCTTT.

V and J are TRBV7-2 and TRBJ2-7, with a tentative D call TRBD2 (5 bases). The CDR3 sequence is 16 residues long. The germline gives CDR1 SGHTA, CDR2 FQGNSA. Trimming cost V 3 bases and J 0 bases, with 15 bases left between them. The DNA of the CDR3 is TGTGCCAGCAGCTTTCAAGCGGTCCCGAACTCCTACGAGCAGTACTTC. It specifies CASSFQAVPNSYEQYF. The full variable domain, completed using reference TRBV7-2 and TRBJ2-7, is GAGVSQSPSNKVTEKGKDVELRCDPISGHTALYWYRQSLGQGLEFLIYFQGNSAPDKSGLPSDRFSAERTGGSVSTLTIQRTQQEDSAVYLCASSFQAVPNSYEQYFGPGTRLTVT.

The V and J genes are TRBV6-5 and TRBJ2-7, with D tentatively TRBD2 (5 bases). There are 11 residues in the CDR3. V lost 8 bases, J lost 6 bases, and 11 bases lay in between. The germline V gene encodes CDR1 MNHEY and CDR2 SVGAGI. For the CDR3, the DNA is TGTGCCAGCGAAGCAGGAGGCGAGCAGTACTTC. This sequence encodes CASEAGGEQYF.

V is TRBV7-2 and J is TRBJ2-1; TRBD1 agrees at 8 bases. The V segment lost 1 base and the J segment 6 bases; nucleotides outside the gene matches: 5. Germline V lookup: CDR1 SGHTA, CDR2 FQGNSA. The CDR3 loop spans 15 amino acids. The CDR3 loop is CASSLGQGAPNEQFF. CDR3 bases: TGTGCCAGCAGCTTAGGGCAGGGGGCGCCCAATGAGCAGTTCTTC.

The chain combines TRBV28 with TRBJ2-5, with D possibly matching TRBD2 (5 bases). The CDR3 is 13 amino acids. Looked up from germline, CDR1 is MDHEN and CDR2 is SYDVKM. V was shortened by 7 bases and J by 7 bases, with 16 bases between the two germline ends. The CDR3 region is CASTLTLAGTQYF. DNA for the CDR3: TGTGCCAGCACCCTGACCCTCGCGGGGACCCAGTACTTC.

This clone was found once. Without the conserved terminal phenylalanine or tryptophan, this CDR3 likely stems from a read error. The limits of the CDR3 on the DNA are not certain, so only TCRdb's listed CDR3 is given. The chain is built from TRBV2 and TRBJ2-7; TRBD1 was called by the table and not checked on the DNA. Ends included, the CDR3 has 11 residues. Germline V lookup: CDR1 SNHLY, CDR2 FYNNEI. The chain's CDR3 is CASGSPGQTEA.

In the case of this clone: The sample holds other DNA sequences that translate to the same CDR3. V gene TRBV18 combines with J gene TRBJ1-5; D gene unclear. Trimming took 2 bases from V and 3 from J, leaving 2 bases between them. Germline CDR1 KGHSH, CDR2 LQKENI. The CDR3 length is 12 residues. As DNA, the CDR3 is TGTGCCAGCTCACCAGACAATCAGCCCCAGCATTTT. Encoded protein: CASSPDNQPQHF.

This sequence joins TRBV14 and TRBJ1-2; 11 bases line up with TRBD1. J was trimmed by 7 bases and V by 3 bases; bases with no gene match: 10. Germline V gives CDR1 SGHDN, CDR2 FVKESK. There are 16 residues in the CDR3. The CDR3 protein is CASSHPGQGVLGGYTF. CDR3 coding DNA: TGTGCCAGCAGCCACCCGGGACAGGGGGTTTTGGGTGGCTACACCTTC.

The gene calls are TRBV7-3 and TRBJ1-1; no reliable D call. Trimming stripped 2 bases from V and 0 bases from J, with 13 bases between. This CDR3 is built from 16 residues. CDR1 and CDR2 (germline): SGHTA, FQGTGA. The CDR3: CASSLGARTVNTEAFF. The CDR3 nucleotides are TGTGCCAGCAGCTTAGGTGCCCGGACGGTGAACACTGAAGCTTTCTTT.

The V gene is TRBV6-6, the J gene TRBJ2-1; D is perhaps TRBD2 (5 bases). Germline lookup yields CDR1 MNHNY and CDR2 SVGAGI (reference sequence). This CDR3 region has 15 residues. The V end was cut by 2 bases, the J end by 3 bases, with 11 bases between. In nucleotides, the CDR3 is TGTGCCAGCAGTTACAAAGGACTGGACTACAATGAGCAGTTCTTC. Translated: CASSYKGLDYNEQFF.

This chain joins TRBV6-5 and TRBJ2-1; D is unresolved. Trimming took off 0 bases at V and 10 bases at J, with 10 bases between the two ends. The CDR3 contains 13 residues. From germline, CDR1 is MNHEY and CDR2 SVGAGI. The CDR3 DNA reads TGTGCCAGCAGTTACTCGTTGTTGAGGGAGCAGTTCTTC. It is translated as CASSYSLLREQFF.

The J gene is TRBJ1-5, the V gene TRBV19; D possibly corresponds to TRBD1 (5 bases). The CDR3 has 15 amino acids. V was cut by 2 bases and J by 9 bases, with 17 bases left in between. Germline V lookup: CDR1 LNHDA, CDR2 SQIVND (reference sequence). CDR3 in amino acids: CASSIPSGSDPPQHF. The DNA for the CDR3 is TGTGCCAGTAGTATACCCTCAGGGTCCGATCCGCCCCAGCATTTT.

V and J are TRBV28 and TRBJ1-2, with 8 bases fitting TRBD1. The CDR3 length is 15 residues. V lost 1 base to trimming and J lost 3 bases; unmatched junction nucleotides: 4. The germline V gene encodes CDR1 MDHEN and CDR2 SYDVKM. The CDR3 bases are TGTGCCAGCAGTTTATTAGGACAGGGTCACTATGGCTACACCTTC. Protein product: CASSLLGQGHYGYTF.

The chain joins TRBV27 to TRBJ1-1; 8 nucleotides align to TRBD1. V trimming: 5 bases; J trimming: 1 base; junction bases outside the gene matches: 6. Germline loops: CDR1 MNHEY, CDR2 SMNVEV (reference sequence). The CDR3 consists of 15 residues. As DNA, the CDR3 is TGTGCCAGCAGTACGACAGGGGAGAGGAACACTGAAGCTTTCTTT. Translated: CASSTTGERNTEAFF.

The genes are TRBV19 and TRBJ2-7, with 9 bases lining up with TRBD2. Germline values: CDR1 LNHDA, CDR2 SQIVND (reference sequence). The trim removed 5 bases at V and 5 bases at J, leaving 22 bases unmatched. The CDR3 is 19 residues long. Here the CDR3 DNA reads TGTGCCAGTAGTTCCCACCCCGCTAGCGGGACTCCCCCTGGTGACGAGCAGTACTTC. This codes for CASSSHPASGTPPGDEQYF.